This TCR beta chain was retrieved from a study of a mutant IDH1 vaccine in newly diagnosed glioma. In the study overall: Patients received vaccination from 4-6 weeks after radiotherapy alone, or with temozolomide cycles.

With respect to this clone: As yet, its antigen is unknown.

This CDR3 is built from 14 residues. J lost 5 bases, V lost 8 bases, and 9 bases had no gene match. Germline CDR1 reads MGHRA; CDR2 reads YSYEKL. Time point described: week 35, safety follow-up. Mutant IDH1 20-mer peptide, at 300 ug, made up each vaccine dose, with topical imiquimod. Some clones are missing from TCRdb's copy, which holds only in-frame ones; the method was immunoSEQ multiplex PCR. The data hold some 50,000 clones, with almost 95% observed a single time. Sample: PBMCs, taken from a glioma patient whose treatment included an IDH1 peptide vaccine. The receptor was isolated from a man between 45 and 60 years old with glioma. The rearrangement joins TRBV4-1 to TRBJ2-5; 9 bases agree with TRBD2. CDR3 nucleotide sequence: TGCGCCAGCCGCGCTAGTAGCGGGAGTGAGACCCAGTACTTC. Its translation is CASRASSGSETQYF.